These 27 T cell receptor beta chains came from one sample sequenced in a study of blood T cell repertoires in COVID-19. The table came from immunoSEQ multiplex PCR; TCRdb's copy has only in-frame clones and leaves some out. The sample contains more than 100,000 clones, around 80% of which appear only once. Sequencing was performed on PBMCs or T cells enriched from blood (not recorded which). The receptors derive from a man aged 40-49 years with acute COVID-19.

The CDR3 loop reads CASSRYEGLAETQYF. The CDR3 DNA sequence: TGTGCCAGCAGCCGTTACGAGGGACTAGCGGAGACCCAGTACTTC. The chain combines TRBV7-9 with TRBJ2-5; the match to TRBD2 covers 10 bases. J was trimmed by 5 bases and V by 5 bases; bases with no gene match: 8. The germline CDR1 and CDR2 sequences are SEHNR and FQNEAQ (reference sequence). The CDR3 has 15 amino acids.

This clone has only one observation. The rearrangement links TRBV19 to TRBJ1-4; D ambiguous. With 1 base removed from V and 6 bases from J, the gap between germline ends came to 9 bases. Per the germline V gene, CDR1 is LNHDA and CDR2 is SQIVND (reference sequence). There are 14 residues in the CDR3. DNA for the CDR3: TGTGCCAGTAGTATAGGACTCTTAGATGAAAAACTGTTTTTT. As protein: CASSIGLLDEKLFF.

This chain joins TRBV6-5 and TRBJ2-2; 7 bases are shared with TRBD1. The V and J ends lost 6 bases and 0 bases, in that order; junction bases with no gene match: 4. The CDR3 runs 15 residues. CDR1 and CDR2 (germline): MNHEY, SVGAGI. CDR3 sequence reads: CASRPGQSNTGELFF. In DNA form, the CDR3 reads TGTGCCAGCAGACCGGGACAGTCGAACACCGGGGAGCTGTTTTTT.

This chain connects TRBV6-5 to TRBJ1-4, with 8 bases identical to TRBD1. J was trimmed by 5 bases and V by 6 bases; bases with no gene match: 5. The V gene's germline CDR1 is MNHEY and CDR2 SVGAGI. The CDR3 covers 14 residues. CDR3 in DNA: TGTGCCAGCAGACGGACAGGGTTGAATGAAAAACTGTTTTTT. Amino acids: CASRRTGLNEKLFF.

The CDR3 loop reads CASSDRAGYTF. The CDR3 region has the DNA TGTGCCAGCAGCGACAGGGCAGGCTACACCTTC. V usage is TRBV6-5 and J usage is TRBJ1-2, with 7 bases aligning to TRBD1. Per the germline V gene, CDR1 is MNHEY and CDR2 is SVGAGI. The CDR3 runs to 11 residues. J lost 8 bases, V lost 6 bases, and 3 bases had no gene match.

The rearrangement links TRBV2 to TRBJ2-5, with D perhaps matching TRBD2 (7 bases). CDR3 length equals 16 residues. Deletions cut 5 bases from V and 5 bases from J, with 21 bases between. Germline CDR1 and CDR2: SNHLY and FYNNEI. Here the CDR3 reads CASSTLLGGGPETQYF. The DNA for the CDR3 is TGTGCCAGCAGTACCCTTCTGGGGGGGGGCCCCGAGACCCAGTACTTC.

J is TRBJ1-5 and V is TRBV19; 11 nucleotides match TRBD1. Germline-derived CDR1 and CDR2 are LNHDA and SQIVND (reference sequence). Losses at the gene ends were 3 bases for V and 5 bases for J; bases not matched to a gene: 6. CDR3 length: 16 residues. CDR3 in DNA: TGTGCCAGTAGTATTGGAAGGACAGGGGGCGATCAGCCCCAGCATTTT. This gives the protein CASSIGRTGGDQPQHF. Based on the CDR3 plus reference TRBV19 and TRBJ1-5, the full variable domain is DGGITQSPKYLFRKEGQNVTLSCEQNLNHDAMYWYRQDPGQGLRLIYYSQIVNDFQKGDIAEGYSVSREKKESFPLTVTSAQKNPTAFYLCASSIGRTGGDQPQHFGDGTRLSIL.

The chain has TRBV27 and TRBJ2-3; 14 bases match TRBD2. This CDR3 is 16 amino acids long. Per germline, CDR1 MNHEY and CDR2 SMNVEV (reference sequence). Unmatched junction bases numbered 8, after V lost 6 bases and J lost 6 bases. CDR3 amino acids: CASSRLAGGPWDTQYF. The CDR3 bases are TGTGCCAGCAGCCGACTAGCGGGAGGGCCGTGGGATACGCAGTATTTT.

J is TRBJ1-1 and V is TRBV28; D possibly corresponds to TRBD1 (5 bases). The V end lost 6 bases, the J end lost 1 base, and 6 bases lay between the germline ends. The germline CDR1 and CDR2 sequences are MDHEN and SYDVKM. The CDR3 length is 12 residues. CDR3 sequence: CASRGPNTEAFF. Written as DNA, the CDR3 is TGTGCCAGCAGGGGGCCGAACACTGAAGCTTTCTTT.

The chain carries TRBV5-1 and TRBJ1-2, with TRBD1 identical over 8 bases. Germline CDR1 SGHRS, CDR2 YFSETQ. The CDR3 has 13 amino acids. V dropped 5 bases and J dropped 6; count of bases not matched to a gene: 6. CDR3 sequence: CASSWTTGDGYTF. Written as DNA, the CDR3 is TGCGCCAGCAGTTGGACGACAGGGGATGGCTACACCTTC. Looking up the rest from reference TRBV5-1 and TRBJ1-2 gives the full variable domain: KAGVTQTPRYLIKTRGQQVTLSCSPISGHRSVSWYQQTPGQGLQFLFEYFSETQRNKGNFPGRFSGRQFSNSRSEMNVSTLELGDSALYLCASSWTTGDGYTFGSGTRLTVV.

V usage is TRBV27 and J usage is TRBJ2-1, with D possibly being TRBD2 (6 bases). Germline CDR1 MNHEY, CDR2 SMNVEV (reference sequence). CDR3 length: 13 amino acids. Trimming pared 6 bases from V and 5 bases from J, leaving 11 bases between. CDR3 sequence: CASSHGEDNEQFF. The DNA of the CDR3 is TGTGCCAGCAGCCACGGGGAGGACAATGAGCAGTTCTTC.

J is TRBJ2-7 and V is TRBV5-4; D possibly corresponds to TRBD2 (5 bases). V lost 0 bases and J 1 base, leaving 14 bases between the germline ends. The CDR3 extends over 16 amino acids. Germline assignment: CDR1 SGHNT and CDR2 YYREEE (reference sequence). The CDR3 DNA follows: TGTGCCAGCAGCTTGGCTGCGGACTTTCCGTCCTACGAGCAGTACTTC. It specifies CASSLAADFPSYEQYF.

The rearrangement links TRBV28 to TRBJ2-3; TRBD2 matches at 15 bases. Trimming at V came to 10 bases and at J to 7 bases, leaving 12 bases not matched to a gene. This CDR3 contains 16 residues. Germline assignment: CDR1 MDHEN and CDR2 SYDVKM. CDR3 region: CANGTSGRKRGNTQYF. DNA of the CDR3: TGTGCCAACGGGACTAGCGGGAGGAAGAGGGGGAATACGCAGTATTTT. Complete variable domain (other parts from reference TRBV28 and TRBJ2-3): DVKVTQSSRYLVKRTGEKVFLECVQDMDHENMFWYRQDPGLGLRLIYFSYDVKMKEKGDIPEGYSVSREKKERFSLILESASTNQTSMYLCANGTSGRKRGNTQYFGPGTRLTVL.

The chain employs TRBV11-2 and TRBJ1-2; no definite D call. Per germline, CDR1 SGHAT and CDR2 FQNNGV. This CDR3 contains 14 residues. The ends were cut back, 0 bases at V and 4 bases at J, with 9 bases in the middle. The CDR3 DNA reads TGTGCCAGCAGCTTAGAATTCGGGAGCTATGGCTACACCTTC. Translated, it gives CASSLEFGSYGYTF.

The chain recombines TRBV11-2 with TRBJ1-1; D is unclear. The CDR3 length is 15 residues. Looked up from germline, CDR1 is SGHAT and CDR2 is FQNNGV. Trimming cost V 2 bases and J 1 base, with 11 bases left between them. DNA of the CDR3: TGTGCCAGCAGCTTATTACTTTCTGGGAACACTGAAGCTTTCTTT. It is translated as CASSLLLSGNTEAFF.

This chain connects TRBV2 to TRBJ2-1; 9 nucleotides line up with TRBD2. Germline CDR1 and CDR2: SNHLY and FYNNEI. The CDR3 sequence is 16 residues long. With V trimmed by 7 bases and J by 8 bases, 15 bases remained unmatched. Written as DNA, the CDR3 is TGTGCCAGCAAGGGAATAGCGGGAGTTTCGGGTGATGAGCAGTTCTTC. Its protein is CASKGIAGVSGDEQFF.

The V and J genes are TRBV5-6 and TRBJ1-6; D gene uncertain. The CDR3 runs to 17 residues. V lost 3 bases and J lost 0, with 13 bases in between. Germline-derived CDR1 and CDR2 are SGHDT and YYEEEE. The CDR3 DNA sequence: TGTGCCAGCAGCTATGTCCCCGGTAGCTCCTATAATTCACCCCTCCACTTT. Translated: CASSYVPGSSYNSPLHF.

The chain recombines TRBV4-1 with TRBJ1-5; weak D call: TRBD1 (5 bases). Germline values: CDR1 MGHRA, CDR2 YSYEKL. Trimming left V 4 bases short and J 6 bases short, with 19 bases between. The CDR3 covers 16 residues. In nucleotides, the CDR3 is TGCGCCAGCAGCCCTCAGGAGGGAGGGGACGGTCAGCCCCAGCATTTT. Its protein product is CASSPQEGGDGQPQHF.

This clone was seen more than once but under ten times. CDR3 sequence: CARSIGGTGSGYGYTF. The CDR3 DNA reads TGTGCCAGAAGCATAGGAGGGACAGGGAGTGGGTATGGCTACACCTTC. The V and J genes are TRBV7-5 and TRBJ1-2; the table's TRBD1 call for D was not verified on the DNA. TRBV7-5 is designated a pseudogene. The CDR3 consists of 16 residues.

This clone was picked up one time. The chain combines TRBV11-2 with TRBJ2-6; D is undetermined. CDR1 and CDR2 from the germline V gene are SGHAT and FQNNGV. This CDR3 has 18 amino acids. Between the trimmed V and J ends, which lost 0 bases and 4 bases, there was a span of 16 bases. The CDR3 region is CASSLDPGWVSGANVLTF. The DNA of the CDR3 is TGTGCCAGCAGCTTAGATCCCGGGTGGGTCTCCGGGGCCAACGTCCTGACTTTC.

V gene TRBV7-3 combines with J gene TRBJ2-1, with 7 bases lining up with TRBD2. J lost 10 bases, V lost 5 bases, and 11 bases had no gene match. This CDR3 has 14 residues. Germline V CDR1 and CDR2: SGHTA, FQGTGA. The CDR3 loop is CASSRALAGEEQFF. CDR3 coding DNA: TGTGCCAGCAGCAGGGCGCTGGCGGGGGAAGAGCAGTTCTTC.

The chain links TRBV6-6 to TRBJ1-6, with D perhaps TRBD1 (5 bases). Germline V gene data show CDR1 as MNHNY and CDR2 as SVGAGI (reference sequence). The CDR3 loop spans 15 amino acids. V lost 4 bases and J 8 bases, leaving 15 bases between the germline ends. CDR3 DNA sequence: TGTGCCAGCAGTTCTCTTGGGGGGGGAGATTCACCCCTCCACTTT. Translated, it gives CASSSLGGGDSPLHF.

A word on this clone: A read error may produce the germline difference seen at one junction end. V is TRBV20-1 and J is TRBJ1-1; perhaps TRBD1 as D (6 bases). This CDR3 has 11 amino acids. Germline V gene data show CDR1 as DFQATT and CDR2 as SNEGSKA (reference sequence). CDR3: CSAQRDTEAFF. As DNA, the CDR3 is TGCAGCGCCCAACGGGACACCGAAGCTTTCTTT.

The chain combines TRBV27 with TRBJ1-1; TRBD1 matches 8 bases. This CDR3 is 13 amino acids long. Germline assignment: CDR1 MNHEY and CDR2 SMNVEV (reference sequence). Trimming removed 5 bases from V and 13 bases from J; junction bases left unmatched: 12. The CDR3 DNA sequence: TGTGCCAGCAGTACGGCACAGGGGGAGTGGGGTTTCTTT. Amino acid sequence: CASSTAQGEWGFF.

The genes are TRBV19 and TRBJ2-7; 9 bases agree with TRBD2. Germline lookup yields CDR1 LNHDA and CDR2 SQIVND (reference sequence). CDR3 size: 14 residues. V lost 3 bases, J lost 7 bases, and 7 bases stayed unmatched. DNA for the CDR3: TGTGCCAGTAGTATTAAGACTAGCGGTGGTGAGCAGTACTTC. It yields the protein CASSIKTSGGEQYF.

This chain connects TRBV18 to TRBJ2-3; maybe TRBD1 (6 bases). The V gene lost 8 bases and the J gene lost 3 bases, with 12 bases spanning the gap. Germline CDR1 and CDR2: KGHSH and LQKENI. The CDR3 totals 13 residues. The CDR3 is CASLGQPTDTQYF. For the CDR3, the DNA is TGTGCCAGCCTCGGACAGCCAACAGATACGCAGTATTTT. Together with reference TRBV18 and TRBJ2-3, the CDR3 gives the full variable domain: NAGVMQNPRHLVRRRGQEARLRCSPMKGHSHVYWYRQLPEEGLKFMVYLQKENIIDESGMPKERFSAEFPKEGPSILRIQQVVRGDSAAYFCASLGQPTDTQYFGPGTRLTVL.

This clone was observed a single time. The V gene is TRBV5-1, the J gene TRBJ2-5; the D gene is possibly TRBD2 (5 bases). This CDR3 is built from 12 residues. CDR1 SGHRS and CDR2 YFSETQ come from the germline V gene. The ends were cut back, 4 bases at V and 5 bases at J, with 9 bases in the middle. CDR3 loop: CASSDGEETQYF. For the CDR3, the DNA is TGCGCCAGCAGCGACGGGGAGGAGACCCAGTACTTC.